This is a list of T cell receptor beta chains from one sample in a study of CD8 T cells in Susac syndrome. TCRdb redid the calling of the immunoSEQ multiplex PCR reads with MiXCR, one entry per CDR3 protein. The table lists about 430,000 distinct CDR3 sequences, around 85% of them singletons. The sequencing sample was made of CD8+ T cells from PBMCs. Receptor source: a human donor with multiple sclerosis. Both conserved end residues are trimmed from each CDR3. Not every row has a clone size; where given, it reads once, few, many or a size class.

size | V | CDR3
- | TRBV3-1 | ASSQDMTAAFYGYT
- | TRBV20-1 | SAKIGYNEQF
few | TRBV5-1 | ASSLDRGDTQY
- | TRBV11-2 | ASNSWRGNTGELF
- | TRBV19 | ASGTGFEQF
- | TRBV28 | ASTRGSLLSSYNEQF
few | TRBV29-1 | SVEGQSYEQY
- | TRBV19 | AILQGSNQPQH
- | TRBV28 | ASSHPTGDDGYT
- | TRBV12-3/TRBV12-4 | ASSLGGPRDQY
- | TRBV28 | ASRWTGEEDTEAF
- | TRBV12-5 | ASGGGLGTYYNEQF
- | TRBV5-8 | ASSWYRAGSPLH
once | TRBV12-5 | ASVGAGGDEQY
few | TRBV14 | ASSPTSGYGYT
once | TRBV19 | ASSMAPTGGSQPQH
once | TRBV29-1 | SVWHPSNSRTGDSGANVLT
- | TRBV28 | ASSFHIGSNEQF
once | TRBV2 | ASSEYRGSADTQY
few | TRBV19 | ASRGGDEAF
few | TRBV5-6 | ASSLGTVYGYT
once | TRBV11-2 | ASSLARRGNYDTQY
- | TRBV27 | ASSFGGHYEQY
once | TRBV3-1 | ASSQSRPGDPLYNEQF
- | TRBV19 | ASSIGQGSGELF
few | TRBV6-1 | ASSADGFTEAF
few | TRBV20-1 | SAADTEQY
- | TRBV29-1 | SVEFTAGGYGYT
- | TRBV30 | AWSTPGTLYGYT
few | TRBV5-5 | ASSLVGKPYEQY
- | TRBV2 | ASIRSGPTSYEQY
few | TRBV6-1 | ASSFSTGGYGYT
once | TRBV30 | AWSEFVEGANTDTQY
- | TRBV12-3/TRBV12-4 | ASSFTGLSNGYT
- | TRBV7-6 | ASIGAPNTEAF
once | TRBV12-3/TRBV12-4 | ASSLGGLAGIAQETQY
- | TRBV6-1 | ATIEIQETQY
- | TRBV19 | ASSTSWDKSYNEQF
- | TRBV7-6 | ASSLKQAYTEAF
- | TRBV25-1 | ASSEGDTGTTEAF
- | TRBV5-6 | ASSWGTVRDTQY
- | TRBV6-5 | ASSYASGRYEQY
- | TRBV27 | ASSLSYQGATDQPQH